This entry concerns a single T cell receptor (beta chain). This receptor's antigen is unknown. No base quality information exists; no much larger clone differs at one position. Whole blood was collected in K2EDTA tubes by collaborating institutions according to the institutions' own protocols. For TCRbeta analysis, collaborators shipped samples as frozen whole blood, isolated PBMCs, or DNA extracted from either of those sample types. The CDR1 and CDR2 encoded by the germline V gene are LGHNA and YSLEER. V is cut back by 2 bases and J by 2 bases, with 1 base in the junction unmatched. From its cysteine to its phenylalanine, the CDR3 spans 14 amino acids. Only the CDR3 part of the read is kept: 42 bases, read in frame from the first base. This sample was included in a study of blood T cell repertoires in COVID-19 (dated by TCRdb to the early 2020s). Broadly, across the study: Samples from collaborators originated in the United States, Italy and Spain and spanned both the acute and convalescent phases of COVID-19. The material from the prospective study consisted of cDNA or gDNA derived from T cells, B-cell-depleted T cells, or PBMCs. Deeply sampled blood TCRbeta repertoires from subjects exposed to, actively infected with, or recovered from COVID-19 were included in the dataset. The repertoires were released in a freely available public database meant as a resource for research on the immune response to SARS-CoV-2. Samples were obtained from the ongoing ImmuneRACE study (first 160 participants) and from some 1,200 subjects provided by 6 global collaborators. Sample metadata almost always included a de-identified subject ID, COVID-19 status, age in years and sex. HLA class I and class II types, where available, came from metadata supplied by the sample provider rather than from assay-based typing. Broad study findings and their caveats: The quantity of clinical and demographic metadata differed by source and by participant and was supplied without curation.

The immunoSEQ Assay, a bias-controlled multiplex PCR, was used to amplify TCRbeta CDR3 regions from genomic DNA. Turning to the authors' computational methods: The number of nucleated cells in each sample was estimated from the amplification of reference gene primers within the assay. To quantify the absolute abundance of each unique TCRbeta CDR3 rearrangement, sequence reads were collapsed and filtered. For each sample, productive Simpson clonality was calculated by taking the square root of Simpson's diversity index across productive rearrangements. TCRdb provides this immuneACCESS table in a form limited to in-frame rearrangements. Some clones are lacking; in checked studies, under half of them reflect an unresolved V gene, and why the rest are absent is not known. That table furnishes V, J and clone size, whereas the DNA furnished D and trimming. This sample lists 270,000 or so clones; roughly 79% were detected once. The biggest ten clones account for 2.5% to 3% of the sample.

The sequencing sample was made of peripheral blood. This chain is built from TRBV4-3 and TRBJ2-7, and 9 junction bases match TRBD1. This clonotype was obtained from a woman between 55 and 75 years old with active or convalescent COVID-19. The nucleotide sequence reads TGCGCCAGCAGCCAAAGACAGGGGGCCTACGAGCAGTACTTC. Its translation is CASSQRQGAYEQYF.